Sequencing of this T cell receptor (beta chain) was carried out in a study of cytomegalovirus exposure and HLA in healthy donors. The PCR contained 60 Vbeta and 13 Jbeta primers. Original data processing: A later analysis tallied about 80 million unique TCR beta chains, some 12 million of them shared. Some clones are missing from TCRdb's copy, which holds only in-frame ones; the method was immunoSEQ multiplex PCR. The DNA was the basis for D and trimming; V, J and clone size are from that table. The repertoire includes around 120,000 clones, approximately 78% of them detected once, and roughly 2.7% sits in the top ten. Study outcomes and limitations: A later analysis linked roughly 17,000 TCR beta sequences to HLA alleles at 0.05 false discovery rate. One later analysis reportedly identified an Asian-associated ancestry cluster that showed fewer N-insertions than the roughly 620-donor mean.

Germline V gives CDR1 SEHNR, CDR2 FQNEAQ (reference sequence). The CDR3 contains 14 residues. Trimming left V 1 base short and J 7 bases short, with 13 bases between. As to this clone: The antigen remains unidentified.

The sequencing input was PBMCs. The TCR was taken from a human donor in good health. V is TRBV7-9 and J is TRBJ1-2; no definite D call. This CDR3 is CASSLESGRGGYTF. CDR3 DNA: TGTGCCAGCAGCTTAGAGTCAGGTCGTGGTGGCTACACCTTC.